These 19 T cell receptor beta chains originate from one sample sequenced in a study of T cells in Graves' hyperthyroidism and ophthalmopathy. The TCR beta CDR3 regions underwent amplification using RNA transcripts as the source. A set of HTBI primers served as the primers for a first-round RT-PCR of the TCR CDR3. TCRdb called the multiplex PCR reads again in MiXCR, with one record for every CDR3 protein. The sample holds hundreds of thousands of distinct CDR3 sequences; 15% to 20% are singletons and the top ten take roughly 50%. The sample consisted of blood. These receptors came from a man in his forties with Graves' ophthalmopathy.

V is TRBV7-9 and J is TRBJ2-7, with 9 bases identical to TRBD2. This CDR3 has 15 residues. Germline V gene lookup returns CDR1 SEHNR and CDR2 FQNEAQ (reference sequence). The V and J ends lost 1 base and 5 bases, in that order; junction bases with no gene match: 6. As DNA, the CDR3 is TGTGCCAGCAGCTTAGGGTCTAGCGGGAATGACGAGCAGTACTTC. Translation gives CASSLGSSGNDEQYF.

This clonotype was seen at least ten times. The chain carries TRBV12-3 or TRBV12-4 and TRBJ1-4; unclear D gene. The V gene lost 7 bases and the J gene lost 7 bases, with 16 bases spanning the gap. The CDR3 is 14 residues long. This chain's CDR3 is CASTNSPLAEKLFF. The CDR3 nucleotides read TGTGCCAGCACTAACAGTCCCCTTGCTGAAAAACTGTTTTTT.

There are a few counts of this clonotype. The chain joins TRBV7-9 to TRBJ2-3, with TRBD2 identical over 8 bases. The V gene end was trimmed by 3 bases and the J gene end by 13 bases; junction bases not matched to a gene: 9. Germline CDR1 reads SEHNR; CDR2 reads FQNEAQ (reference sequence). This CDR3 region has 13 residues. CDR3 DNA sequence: TGTGCCAGCAGCTTTGGGAGCGGGGGACACAAGTATTTT. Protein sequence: CASSFGSGGHKYF.

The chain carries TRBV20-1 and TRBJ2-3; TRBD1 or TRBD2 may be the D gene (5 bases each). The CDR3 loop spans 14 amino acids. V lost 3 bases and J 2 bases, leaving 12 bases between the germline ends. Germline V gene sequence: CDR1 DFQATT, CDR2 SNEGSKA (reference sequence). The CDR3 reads CSASWGINTDTQYF. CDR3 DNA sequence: TGCAGTGCTAGCTGGGGGATAAACACAGATACGCAGTATTTT.

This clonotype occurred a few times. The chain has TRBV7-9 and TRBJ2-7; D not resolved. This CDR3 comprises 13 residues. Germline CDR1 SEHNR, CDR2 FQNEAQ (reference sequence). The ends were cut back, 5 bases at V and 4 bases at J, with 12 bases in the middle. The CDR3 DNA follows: TGTGCCAGCAGCACAAATCTAGGTTACGAGCAGTACTTC. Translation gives CASSTNLGYEQYF.

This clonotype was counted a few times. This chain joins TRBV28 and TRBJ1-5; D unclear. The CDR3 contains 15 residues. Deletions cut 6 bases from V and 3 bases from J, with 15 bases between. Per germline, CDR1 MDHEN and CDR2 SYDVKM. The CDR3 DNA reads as TGTGCCAGCAGCTCCCCCCTGGGCCCCAATCAGCCCCAGCATTTT. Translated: CASSSPLGPNQPQHF. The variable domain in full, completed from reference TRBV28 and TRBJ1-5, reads DVKVTQSSRYLVKRTGEKVFLECVQDMDHENMFWYRQDPGLGLRLIYFSYDVKMKEKGDIPEGYSVSREKKERFSLILESASTNQTSMYLCASSSPLGPNQPQHFGDGTRLSIL.

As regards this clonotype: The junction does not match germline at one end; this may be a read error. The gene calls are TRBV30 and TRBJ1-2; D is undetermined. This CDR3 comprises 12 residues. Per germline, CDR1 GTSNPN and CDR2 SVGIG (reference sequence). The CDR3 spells CAWTDQNYRYTF. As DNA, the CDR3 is TGTGCCTGGACGGACCAAAACTATCGCTACACCTTC. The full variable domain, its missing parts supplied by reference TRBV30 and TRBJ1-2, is SQTIHQWPATLVQPVGSPLSLECTVEGTSNPNLYWYRQAAGRGLQLLFYSVGIGQISSEVPQNLSASRPQDRQFILSSKKLLLSDSGFYLCAWTDQNYRYTFGSGTRLTVV.

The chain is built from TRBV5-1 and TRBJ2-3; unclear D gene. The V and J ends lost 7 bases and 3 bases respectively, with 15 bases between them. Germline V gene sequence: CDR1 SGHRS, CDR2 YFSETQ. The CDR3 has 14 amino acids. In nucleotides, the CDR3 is TGCGCCAGCCGACGTGGAACCGAGACAGATACGCAGTATTTT. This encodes CASRRGTETDTQYF. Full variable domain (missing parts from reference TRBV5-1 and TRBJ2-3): KAGVTQTPRYLIKTRGQQVTLSCSPISGHRSVSWYQQTPGQGLQFLFEYFSETQRNKGNFPGRFSGRQFSNSRSEMNVSTLELGDSALYLCASRRGTETDTQYFGPGTRLTVL.

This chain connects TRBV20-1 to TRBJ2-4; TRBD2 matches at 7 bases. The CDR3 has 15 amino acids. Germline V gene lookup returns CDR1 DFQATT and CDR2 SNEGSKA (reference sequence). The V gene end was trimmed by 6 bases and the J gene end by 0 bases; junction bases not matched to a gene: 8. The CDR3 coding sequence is TGCAGTGCACATCCTAGCGGCCTAGCCAAAAACATTCAGTACTTC. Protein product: CSAHPSGLAKNIQYF.

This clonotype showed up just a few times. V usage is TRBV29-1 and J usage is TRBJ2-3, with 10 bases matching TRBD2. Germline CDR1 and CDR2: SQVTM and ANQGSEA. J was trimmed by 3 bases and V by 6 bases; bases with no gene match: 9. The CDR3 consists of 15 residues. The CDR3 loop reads CSVYLGAGGTDTQYF. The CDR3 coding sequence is TGCAGCGTATACCTAGGAGCGGGGGGGACAGATACGCAGTATTTT.

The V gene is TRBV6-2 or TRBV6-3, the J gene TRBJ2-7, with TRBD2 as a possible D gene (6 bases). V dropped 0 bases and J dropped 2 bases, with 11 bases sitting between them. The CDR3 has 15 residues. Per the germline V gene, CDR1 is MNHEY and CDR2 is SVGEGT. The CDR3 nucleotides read TGTGCCAGCAGTTACTCGCGGGGATATCCCTACGAGCAGTACTTC. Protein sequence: CASSYSRGYPYEQYF.

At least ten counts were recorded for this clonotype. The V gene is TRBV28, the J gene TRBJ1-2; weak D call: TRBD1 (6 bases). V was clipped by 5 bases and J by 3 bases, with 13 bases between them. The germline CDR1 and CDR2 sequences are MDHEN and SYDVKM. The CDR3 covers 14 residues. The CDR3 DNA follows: TGTGCCAGCAGTAATGGTGGGGGGCACTATGGCTACACCTTC. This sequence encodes CASSNGGGHYGYTF.

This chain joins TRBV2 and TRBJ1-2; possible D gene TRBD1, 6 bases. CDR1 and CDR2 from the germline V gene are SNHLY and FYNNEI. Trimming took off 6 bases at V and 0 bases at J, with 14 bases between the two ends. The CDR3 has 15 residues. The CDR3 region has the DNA TGTGCCAGCAGGGAAAAGGGGGGAGCTAACTATGGCTACACCTTC. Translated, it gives CASREKGGANYGYTF.

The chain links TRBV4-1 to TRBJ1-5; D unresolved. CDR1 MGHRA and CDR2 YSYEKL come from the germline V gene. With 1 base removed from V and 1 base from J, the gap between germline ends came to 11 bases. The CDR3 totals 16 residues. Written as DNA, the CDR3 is TGCGCCAGCAGCCAAGTGTTGAGCCGGAGCAATCAGCCCCAGCATTTT. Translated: CASSQVLSRSNQPQHF.

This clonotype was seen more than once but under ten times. CDR3 protein: CASKAGTLNTEAFF. CDR3 DNA sequence: TGTGCCAGCAAGGCAGGGACCTTGAACACTGAAGCTTTCTTT. J is TRBJ1-1 and V is TRBV6-4; weak D call: TRBD1 (5 bases). The CDR3 contains 14 residues. Germline CDR1 reads MRHNA; CDR2 reads SNTAGT. V was pared by 7 bases and J by 0 bases, with 12 bases between.

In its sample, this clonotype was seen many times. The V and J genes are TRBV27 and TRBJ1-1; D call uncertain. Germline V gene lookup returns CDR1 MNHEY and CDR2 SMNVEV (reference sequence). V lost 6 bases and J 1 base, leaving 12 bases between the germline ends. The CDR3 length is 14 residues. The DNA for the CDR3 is TGTGCCAGCAGGCCGACCCCGGGGAACACTGAAGCTTTCTTT. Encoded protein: CASRPTPGNTEAFF.

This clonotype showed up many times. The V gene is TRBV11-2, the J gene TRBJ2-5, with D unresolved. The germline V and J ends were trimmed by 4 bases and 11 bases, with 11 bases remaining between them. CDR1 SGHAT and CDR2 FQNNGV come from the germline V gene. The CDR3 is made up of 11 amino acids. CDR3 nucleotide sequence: TGTGCCAGCAGCTCGGACGTGGGACAGTACTTC. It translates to CASSSDVGQYF.

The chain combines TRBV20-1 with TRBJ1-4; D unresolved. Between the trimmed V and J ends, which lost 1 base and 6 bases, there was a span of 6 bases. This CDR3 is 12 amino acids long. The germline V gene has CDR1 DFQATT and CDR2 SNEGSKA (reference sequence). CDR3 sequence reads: CSARGQDEKLFF. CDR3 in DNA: TGCAGTGCTAGAGGCCAGGATGAAAAACTGTTTTTT.

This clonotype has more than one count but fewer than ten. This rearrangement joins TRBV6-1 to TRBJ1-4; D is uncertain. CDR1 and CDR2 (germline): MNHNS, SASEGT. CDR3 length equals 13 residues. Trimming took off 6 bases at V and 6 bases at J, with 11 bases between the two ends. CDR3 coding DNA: TGTGCCAGCAGACAGATTAGTGATGAAAAACTGTTTTTT. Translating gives CASRQISDEKLFF.